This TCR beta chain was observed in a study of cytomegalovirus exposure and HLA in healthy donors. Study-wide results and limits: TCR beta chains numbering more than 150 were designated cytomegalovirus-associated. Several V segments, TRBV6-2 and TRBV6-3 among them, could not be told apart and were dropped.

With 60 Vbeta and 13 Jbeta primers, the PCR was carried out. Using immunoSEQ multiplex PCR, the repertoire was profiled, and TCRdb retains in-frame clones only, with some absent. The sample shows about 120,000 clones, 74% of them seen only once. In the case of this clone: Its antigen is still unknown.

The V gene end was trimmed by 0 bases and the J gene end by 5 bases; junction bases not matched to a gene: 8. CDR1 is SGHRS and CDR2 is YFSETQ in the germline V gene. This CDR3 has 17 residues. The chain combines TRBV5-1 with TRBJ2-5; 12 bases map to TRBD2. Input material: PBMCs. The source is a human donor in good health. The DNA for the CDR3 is TGCGCCAGCAGCTTGGCCGGACTAGCGGGGTTCCGCGAGACCCAGTACTTC. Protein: CASSLAGLAGFRETQYF.